These 11 T cell receptor beta chains share one sample of origin, sequenced in a study of molecular identifiers for immune sequencing clone quantification. Each CDR3 protein is one row after TCRdb ran MiXCR on the PCR reads. The sample has nearly 650,000 distinct CDR3 sequences, approximately 24% seen once. Sequenced sample: naive CD8+ T cells from blood, with Jurkat cell RNA spiked in. Subset indicated: FACS-sorted CD8+CD4-CCR7+CD45RA+ naive T cells. Receptors originate from a human donor in good health. Some libraries in this study had Jurkat cell RNA spiked in.

Many counts were recorded for this clonotype. The chain joins TRBV19 to TRBJ2-2, with TRBD1 matching 9 bases. The CDR3 runs to 13 residues. Germline trimming cut 8 bases from V and 6 bases from J; bases unmatched to any gene: 4. Germline CDR1 reads LNHDA; CDR2 reads SQIVND (reference sequence). The CDR3 DNA follows: TGTGCCAGTTTCCGACAGGGGGCCGGGGAGCTGTTTTTT. Protein sequence: CASFRQGAGELFF.

The V call is TRBV4-1, the J call TRBJ2-1, with 7 bases identical to TRBD1. Trimming cost V 3 bases and J 8 bases; bases outside gene matches: 10. Germline assignment: CDR1 MGHRA and CDR2 YSYEKL. The CDR3 contains 15 residues. CDR3 region: CASSHTGAPLDEQFF. The CDR3 DNA follows: TGCGCCAGCAGCCATACAGGGGCCCCGTTGGATGAGCAGTTCTTC.

The chain has TRBV2 and TRBJ2-5, with TRBD2 matching over 12 bases. V gave up 1 base and J gave up 3 bases; unmatched junction bases: 12. The CDR3 spans 19 residues. CDR1 SNHLY and CDR2 FYNNEI come from the germline V gene. CDR3 region: CASSEGRASGGAWEETQYF. The DNA of the CDR3 is TGTGCCAGCAGTGAAGGCCGGGCTAGCGGGGGGGCCTGGGAAGAGACCCAGTACTTC.

This clonotype was observed a few times. The rearrangement links TRBV6-2 or TRBV6-3 to TRBJ2-7; D is unresolved. The germline CDR1 and CDR2 sequences are MNHEY and SVGEGT. The CDR3 has 15 amino acids. V was shortened by 6 bases and J by 2 bases, with 17 bases between the two germline ends. The DNA for the CDR3 is TGTGCCAGCAGCGGTGTGGCGGAAACCACCTACGAGCAGTACTTC. Translation: CASSGVAETTYEQYF.

In regard to this clonotype: The conserved phenylalanine or tryptophan normally closing the CDR3 is absent here, so this likely arose from a read error. The chain is built from TRBV4-3 and TRBJ2-7; 9 nucleotides line up with TRBD1. The CDR3 is 15 amino acids. Losses at the gene ends were 0 bases for V and 6 bases for J; bases not matched to a gene: 6. Per the germline V gene, CDR1 is LGHNA and CDR2 is YSLEER. The CDR3 nucleotides are TGCGCCAGCAGCCAAGATGACAGGGGGTATCTCGAGCAGTACCTC. Protein sequence: CASSQDDRGYLEQYL.

Of note for this clonotype: A much larger clone lies a single base off, so this may be a read error. This CDR3 is CASGLYPPPGEAFF. CDR3 bases: TGTGCCAGCGGCTTATATCCACCCCCAGGGGAAGCTTTCTTT. V is TRBV7-6 and J is TRBJ1-1; D might be TRBD1 (5 bases). CDR1 SGHVS and CDR2 FNYEAQ come from the germline V gene. The CDR3 consists of 14 residues.

Comments on this clonotype: A much larger clone is a single base away; this may be a read error. V usage is TRBV9 and J usage is TRBJ2-3; 9 positions agree with TRBD2. This CDR3 has 17 residues. The germline V gene encodes CDR1 SGDLS and CDR2 YYNGEE. The CDR3 sequence: CAGSSWTSAYGTDTQYF. In DNA form, the CDR3 reads TGTGCCGGCAGCTCTTGGACTAGCGCGTACGGCACAGATACGCAGTATTTT.

This clonotype appeared once. The junction and the germline gene differ at one end; a read error may be behind it. The V call is TRBV27, the J call TRBJ2-7; D might be TRBD2 (7 bases). This CDR3 is built from 13 residues. Germline CDR1 and CDR2: MNHEY and SMNVEV (reference sequence). CDR3 loop: CAGSWGGGYERCF. The CDR3 DNA follows: TGTGCCGGCAGTTGGGGCGGGGGCTACGAGCGGTGCTTC.

This clonotype was seen many times. V and J are TRBV9 and TRBJ2-3; D is unclear. Germline V gives CDR1 SGDLS, CDR2 YYNGEE. The CDR3 runs 16 residues. V lost 4 bases and J lost 2, with 17 bases in between. The CDR3: CASSSDEDGPTDTQYF. The CDR3 DNA is TGTGCCAGCAGCTCCGACGAGGATGGGCCCACAGATACGCAGTATTTT.

As to this clonotype: A much more abundant neighbour one base away suggests this may be a read error. The gene calls are TRBV4-3 and TRBJ2-5; D uncertain. Germline assignment: CDR1 LGHNA and CDR2 YSLEER. CDR3 size: 15 residues. The CDR3 loop reads CASSQDLGPIEPQYF. The CDR3 DNA follows: TGCGCCAGCAGCCAAGATCTTGGCCCGATAGAGCCCCAGTACTTC.

This clonotype was detected a few times. The V and J genes are TRBV12-3 or TRBV12-4 and TRBJ2-1, with 9 positions matching TRBD2. The CDR3 totals 15 residues. The V segment lost 5 bases and the J segment 7 bases; nucleotides outside the gene matches: 9. The CDR3 reads CASSQGRGGLNEQFF. The CDR3 bases are TGTGCCAGCAGTCAGGGGCGGGGGGGCTTAAATGAGCAGTTCTTC.